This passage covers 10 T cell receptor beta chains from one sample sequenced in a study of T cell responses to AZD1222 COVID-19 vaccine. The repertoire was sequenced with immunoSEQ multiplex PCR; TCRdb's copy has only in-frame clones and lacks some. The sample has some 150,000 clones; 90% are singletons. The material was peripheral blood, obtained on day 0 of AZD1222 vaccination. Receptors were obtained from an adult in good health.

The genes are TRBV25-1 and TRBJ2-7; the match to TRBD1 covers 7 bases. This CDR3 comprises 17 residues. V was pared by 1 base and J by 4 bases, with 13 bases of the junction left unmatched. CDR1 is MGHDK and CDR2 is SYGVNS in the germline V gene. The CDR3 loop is CASSEFILGTAKYEQYF. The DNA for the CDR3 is TGTGCCAGCAGTGAATTCATTTTAGGGACAGCCAAATACGAGCAGTACTTC.

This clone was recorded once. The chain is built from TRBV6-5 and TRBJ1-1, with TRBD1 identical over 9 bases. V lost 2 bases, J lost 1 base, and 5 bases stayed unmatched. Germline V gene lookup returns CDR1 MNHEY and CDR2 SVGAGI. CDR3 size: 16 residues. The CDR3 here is CASSYGGTGRNTEAFF. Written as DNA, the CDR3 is TGTGCCAGCAGTTACGGCGGGACAGGGCGGAACACTGAAGCTTTCTTT.

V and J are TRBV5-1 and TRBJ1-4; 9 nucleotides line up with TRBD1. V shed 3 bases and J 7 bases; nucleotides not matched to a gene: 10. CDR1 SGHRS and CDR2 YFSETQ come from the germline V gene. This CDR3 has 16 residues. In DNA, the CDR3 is TGCGCCAGCAGCTCGGGGGGACAGGGTAGAAGTGAAAAACTGTTTTTT. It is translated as CASSSGGQGRSEKLFF.

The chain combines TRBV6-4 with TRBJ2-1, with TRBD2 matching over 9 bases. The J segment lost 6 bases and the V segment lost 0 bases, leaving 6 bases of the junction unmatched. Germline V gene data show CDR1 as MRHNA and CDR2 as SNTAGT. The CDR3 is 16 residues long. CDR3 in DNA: TGTGCCAGCAGTGACTCGGCGGGAGGGCTCACCAATGAGCAGTTCTTC. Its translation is CASSDSAGGLTNEQFF.

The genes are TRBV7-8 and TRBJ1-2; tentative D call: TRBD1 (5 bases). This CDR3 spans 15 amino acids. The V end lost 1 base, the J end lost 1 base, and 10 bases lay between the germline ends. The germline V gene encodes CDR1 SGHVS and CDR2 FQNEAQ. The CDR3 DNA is TGTGCCAGCAGCTTAGTGCCAGGGAGTAACTATGGCTACACCTTC. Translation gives CASSLVPGSNYGYTF.

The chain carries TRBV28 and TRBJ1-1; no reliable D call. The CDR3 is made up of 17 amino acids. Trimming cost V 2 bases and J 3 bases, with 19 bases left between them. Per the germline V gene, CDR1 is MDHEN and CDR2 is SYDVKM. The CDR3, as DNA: TGTGCCAGCAGTTTACCCACCTCGGTCCGGTGGGACACTGAAGCTTTCTTT. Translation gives CASSLPTSVRWDTEAFF.

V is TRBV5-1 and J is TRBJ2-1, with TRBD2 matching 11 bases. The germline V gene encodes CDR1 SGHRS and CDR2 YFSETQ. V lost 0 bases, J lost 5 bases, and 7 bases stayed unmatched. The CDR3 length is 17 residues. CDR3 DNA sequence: TGCGCCAGCAGCTTGGGTAAGACTAGCGGGATAAACAATGAGCAGTTCTTC. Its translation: CASSLGKTSGINNEQFF.

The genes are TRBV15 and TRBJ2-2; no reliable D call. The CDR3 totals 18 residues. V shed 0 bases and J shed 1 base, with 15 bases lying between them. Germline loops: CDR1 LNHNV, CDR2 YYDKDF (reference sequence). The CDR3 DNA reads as TGTGCCACCAGCAGAGATGTAATACAGCAGAGGAACACCGGGGAGCTGTTTTTT. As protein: CATSRDVIQQRNTGELFF.

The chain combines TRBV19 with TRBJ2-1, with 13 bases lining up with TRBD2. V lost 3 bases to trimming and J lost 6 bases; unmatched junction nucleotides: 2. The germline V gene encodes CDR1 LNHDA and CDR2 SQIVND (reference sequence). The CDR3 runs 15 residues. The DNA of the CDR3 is TGTGCCAGTAGTATTACTAGCGGGAGGGCCAATGAGCAGTTCTTC. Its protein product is CASSITSGRANEQFF.

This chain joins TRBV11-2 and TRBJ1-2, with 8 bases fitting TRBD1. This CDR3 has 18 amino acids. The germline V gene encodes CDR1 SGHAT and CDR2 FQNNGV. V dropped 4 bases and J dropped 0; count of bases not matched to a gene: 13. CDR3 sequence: CASSSLFRDRRANYGYTF. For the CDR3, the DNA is TGTGCCAGCAGCTCCCTCTTTCGGGACAGGCGAGCTAACTATGGCTACACCTTC. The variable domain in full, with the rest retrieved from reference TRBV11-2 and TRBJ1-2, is EAGVAQSPRYKIIEKRQSVAFWCNPISGHATLYWYQQILGQGPKLLIQFQNNGVVDDSQLPKDRFSAERLKGVDSTLKIQPAKLEDSAVYLCASSSLFRDRRANYGYTFGSGTRLTVV.